This TCR beta chain derives from a study of cytomegalovirus exposure and HLA in healthy donors. In the study overall: There were over 350 genotyped donors. Of these, roughly 86% fell in the genetic ancestry cluster associated with self-reported Caucasian donors. Study-wide results and caveats: Several top significant clusters appeared, in a later analysis, to be linked to common viral pathogens. Later on, an analysis showed TCR association rates differing by HLA locus, with DRB1 the most and HLA-C the fewest. Overall, under 200 TCR beta chains were annotated as cytomegalovirus-associated.

A remark on this clone: Its matching antigen is unknown.

The primer mix had 60 Vbeta and 13 Jbeta primers. The repertoire was sequenced with immunoSEQ multiplex PCR; TCRdb's copy has only in-frame clones and lacks some. The sample has 150,000 to 200,000 clones, roughly 80% seen once. V lost 6 bases to trimming and J lost 10 bases; unmatched junction nucleotides: 7. CDR1 and CDR2 (germline): MNHEY, SMNVEV (reference sequence). The CDR3 sequence is 14 residues long. The specimen sequenced was PBMCs. This TCR came from a woman aged 25-40 years in good health and CMV-seropositive. The rearrangement uses TRBV27 and TRBJ1-6, with 9 nucleotides matching TRBD1. The CDR3 nucleotides read TGTGCCAGCAGCCGACAGGGGGTAACCTCACCCCTCCACTTT. It encodes CASSRQGVTSPLHF.